This T cell receptor (beta chain) came from a study of control samples from healthy donors and cancer patients. The ends lost 3 bases at V and 0 bases at J; junction bases unmatched: 7. Germline V CDR1 and CDR2: WSHSY, SAAADI. This CDR3 has 17 residues. TCRdb's copy holds only in-frame clones and misses some; the assay was immunoSEQ multiplex PCR. This sample has about 160,000 clones; 90% to 95% occur once, and the top ten carry more than 8%. The sequencing sample was made of blood. This chain joins TRBV10-2 and TRBJ1-5, with 8 nucleotides matching TRBD1. This clonotype was sampled from a woman aged 40 to 50 in good health. The CDR3 here is CASSDQTGEYSNQPQHF. The CDR3 bases are TGCGCCAGCAGTGACCAGACAGGGGAGTATAGCAATCAGCCCCAGCATTTT.